Given below is one TCR beta chain in context. This sample was taken from a study of blood T cell repertoires in COVID-19. Study-level information: Collection of acute and convalescent COVID-19 samples took place in the United States, Italy and Spain.

Original analysis: Researchers report that nucleated cell counts were estimated from reference gene primer amplification. TCRdb's copy holds only in-frame clones and misses some; the assay was immunoSEQ multiplex PCR. V and J calls and clone size are copied from that table; D and trimming were computed from the DNA. The repertoire holds some 120,000 clones, about 89% seen once, with 3.5% to 4.5% in the top ten. V lost 7 bases and J lost 6, with 18 bases in between. Germline V gene sequence: CDR1 SGHRS, CDR2 YFSETQ. This CDR3 has 14 residues. The sequenced sample consisted of peripheral blood. This rearrangement joins TRBV5-1 to TRBJ2-3; the D gene is possibly TRBD2 (6 bases). The clonotype comes from a man in his forties or fifties with acute or convalescent COVID-19. For the CDR3, the DNA is TGCGCCAGCGGGGTAGCGGCCCTCCTTGATACGCAGTATTTT. This sequence encodes CASGVAALLDTQYF.